Sequencing of this T cell receptor (beta chain) was carried out in a study of regulatory T cells in long-lasting Graves disease. Study results and caveats: Preferential use of TRBV28, TRBJ1-2 and TRBJ2-5 was seen in persistent disease.

Germline-derived CDR1 and CDR2 are LGHDT and YNNKEL (reference sequence). The junction had 9 bases not matched to a gene; V was cut back by 1 base and J by 10 bases. The CDR3 loop spans 15 amino acids. Investigators prepared the TCR beta libraries by applying iRepertoire HTBI primers and Arm-PCR of CDR3 regions. TCRdb analysed the multiplex PCR reads with MiXCR anew, one entry per CDR3 protein. The table lists about 420,000 distinct CDR3 sequences, about a sixth of them singletons. In its sample, this clonotype was seen a few times. Its antigen is not identified. Just one base apart from a much larger clone, this may be a read error. Sample time point: newly diagnosed GD, antithyroid drugs for less than 3 months. PBMC-extracted RNA yielded the TCR library. This same sample was also taken into another study, of T cells in Graves' hyperthyroidism and ophthalmopathy. That study reports: The TCR CDR3 first-round RT-PCR relied on the HTBI primer set.

This sample comprised peripheral blood mononuclear cells (PBMCs), obtained at new diagnosis, from a patient treated with antithyroid drugs. The chain is built from TRBV3-1 and TRBJ2-1; 8 bases fit TRBD2. The receptor was isolated from a woman aged 18-29 years with Graves disease. The CDR3 DNA reads TGTGCCAGCAGCCAAGGAGCGGGAGTGCGCTACGAGCAGTTCTTC. This sequence encodes CASSQGAGVRYEQFF.